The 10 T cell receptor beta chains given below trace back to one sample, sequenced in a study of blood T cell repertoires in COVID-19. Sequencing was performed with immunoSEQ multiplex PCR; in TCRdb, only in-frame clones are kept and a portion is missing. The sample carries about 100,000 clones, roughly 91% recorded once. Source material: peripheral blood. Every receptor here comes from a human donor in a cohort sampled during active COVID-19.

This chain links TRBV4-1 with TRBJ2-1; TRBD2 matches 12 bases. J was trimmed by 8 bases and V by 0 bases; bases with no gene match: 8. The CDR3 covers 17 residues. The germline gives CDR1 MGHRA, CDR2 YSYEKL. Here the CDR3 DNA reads TGCGCCAGCAGCCAAGATGGACTAGCGGGGATGTCCGATGAGCAGTTCTTC. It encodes CASSQDGLAGMSDEQFF.

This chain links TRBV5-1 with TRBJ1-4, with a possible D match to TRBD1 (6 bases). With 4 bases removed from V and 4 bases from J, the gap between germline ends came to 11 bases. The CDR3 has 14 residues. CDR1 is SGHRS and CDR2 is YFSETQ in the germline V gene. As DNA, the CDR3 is TGCGCCAGCAGCCAGACAGGCCGTAATGAAAAACTGTTTTTT. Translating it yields CASSQTGRNEKLFF.

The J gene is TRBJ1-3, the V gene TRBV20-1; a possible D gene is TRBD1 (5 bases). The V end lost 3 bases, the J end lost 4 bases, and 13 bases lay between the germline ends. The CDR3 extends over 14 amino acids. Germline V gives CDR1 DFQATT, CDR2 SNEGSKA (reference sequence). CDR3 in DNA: TGCAGTGCTAGTCCAGGGTCAGGGGGAAACACCATATATTTT. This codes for CSASPGSGGNTIYF.

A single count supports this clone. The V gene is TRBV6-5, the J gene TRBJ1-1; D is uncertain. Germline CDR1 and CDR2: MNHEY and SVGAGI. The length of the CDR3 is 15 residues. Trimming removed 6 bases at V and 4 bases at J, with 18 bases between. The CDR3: CASSDFTGWGTEAFF. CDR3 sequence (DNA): TGTGCCAGCAGCGACTTTACGGGGTGGGGCACTGAAGCTTTCTTT.

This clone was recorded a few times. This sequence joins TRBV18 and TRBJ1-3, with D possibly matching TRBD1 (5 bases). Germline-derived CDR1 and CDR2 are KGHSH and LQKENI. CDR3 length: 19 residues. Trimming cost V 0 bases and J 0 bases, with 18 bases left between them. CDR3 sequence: CASSPPMFGGGTSGNTIYF. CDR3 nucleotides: TGTGCCAGCTCACCACCGATGTTCGGGGGAGGAACCTCTGGAAACACCATATATTTT. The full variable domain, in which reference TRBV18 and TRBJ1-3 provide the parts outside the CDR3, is NAGVMQNPRHLVRRRGQEARLRCSPMKGHSHVYWYRQLPEEGLKFMVYLQKENIIDESGMPKERFSAEFPKEGPSILRIQQVVRGDSAAYFCASSPPMFGGGTSGNTIYFGEGSWLTVV.

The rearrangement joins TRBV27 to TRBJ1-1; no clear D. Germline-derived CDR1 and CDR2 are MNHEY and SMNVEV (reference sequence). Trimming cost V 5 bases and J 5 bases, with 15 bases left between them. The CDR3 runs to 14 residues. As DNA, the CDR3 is TGTGCCAGCAGTCCCGGTCCCTCGGGGACTGAAGCTTTCTTT. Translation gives CASSPGPSGTEAFF.

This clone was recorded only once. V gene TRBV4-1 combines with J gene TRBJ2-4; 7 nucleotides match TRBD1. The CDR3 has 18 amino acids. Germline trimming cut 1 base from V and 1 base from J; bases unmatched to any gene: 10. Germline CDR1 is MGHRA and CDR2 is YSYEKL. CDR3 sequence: CASSQGAGGLGAKNIQYF. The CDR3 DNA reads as TGCGCCAGCAGCCAAGGGGCAGGGGGTCTGGGGGCCAAAAACATTCAGTACTTC.

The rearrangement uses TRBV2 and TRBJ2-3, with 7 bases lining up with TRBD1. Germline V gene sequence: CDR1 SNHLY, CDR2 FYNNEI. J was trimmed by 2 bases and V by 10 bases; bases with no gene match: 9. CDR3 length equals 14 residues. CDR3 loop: CATKRQGNTDTQYF. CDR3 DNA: TGTGCCACCAAAAGACAGGGAAACACAGATACGCAGTATTTT.

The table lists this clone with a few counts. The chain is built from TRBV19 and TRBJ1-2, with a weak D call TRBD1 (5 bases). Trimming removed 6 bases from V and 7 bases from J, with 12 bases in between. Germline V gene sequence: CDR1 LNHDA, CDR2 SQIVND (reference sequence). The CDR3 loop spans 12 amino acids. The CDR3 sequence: CASSRGGFGYTF. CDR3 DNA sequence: TGTGCCAGTAGCCGGGGGGGGTTTGGCTACACCTTC.

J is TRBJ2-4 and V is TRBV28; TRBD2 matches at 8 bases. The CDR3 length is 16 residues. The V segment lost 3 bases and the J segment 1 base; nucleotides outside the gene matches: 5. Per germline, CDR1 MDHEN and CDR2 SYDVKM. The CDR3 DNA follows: TGTGCCAGCAGTTTCAGCGGGAGTTCGGCCAAAAACATTCAGTACTTC. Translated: CASSFSGSSAKNIQYF.